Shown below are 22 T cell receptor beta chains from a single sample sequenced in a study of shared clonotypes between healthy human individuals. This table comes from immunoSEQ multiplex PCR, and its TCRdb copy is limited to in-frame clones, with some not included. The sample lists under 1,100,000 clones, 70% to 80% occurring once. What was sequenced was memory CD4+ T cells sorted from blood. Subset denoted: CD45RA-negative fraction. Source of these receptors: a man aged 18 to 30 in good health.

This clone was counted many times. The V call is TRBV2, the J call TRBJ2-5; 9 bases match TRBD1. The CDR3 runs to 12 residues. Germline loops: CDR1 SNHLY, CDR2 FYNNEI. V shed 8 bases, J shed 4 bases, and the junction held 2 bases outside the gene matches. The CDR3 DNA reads TGTGCCAGCGGGGACAGGGTAGAGACCCAGTACTTC. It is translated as CASGDRVETQYF.

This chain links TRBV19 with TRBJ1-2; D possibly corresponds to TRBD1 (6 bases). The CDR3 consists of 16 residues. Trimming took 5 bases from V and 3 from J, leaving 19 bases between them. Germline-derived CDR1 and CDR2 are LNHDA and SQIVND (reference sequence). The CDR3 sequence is CASSSGGRGHYYGYTF. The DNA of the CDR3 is TGTGCCAGTAGTTCTGGAGGGCGGGGGCACTACTATGGCTACACCTTC.

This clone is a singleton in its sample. CDR3 region: CASSFSGSPLHF. The CDR3 nucleotides are TGTGCCAGCAGCTTCTCCGGTTCACCCCTCCACTTT. This rearrangement joins TRBV11-3 to TRBJ1-6; D gene ambiguous. This CDR3 is 12 amino acids long. Trimming left V 3 bases short and J 9 bases short, with 6 bases between. Germline loops: CDR1 SGHNT, CDR2 YENEEA.

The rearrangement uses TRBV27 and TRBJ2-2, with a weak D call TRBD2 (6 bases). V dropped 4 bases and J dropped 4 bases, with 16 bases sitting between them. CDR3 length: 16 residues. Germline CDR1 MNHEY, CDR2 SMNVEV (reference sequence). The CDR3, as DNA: TGTGCCAGCAGTTCCCGAGTCGGGGGTGGCACCGGGGAGCTGTTTTTT. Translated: CASSSRVGGGTGELFF.

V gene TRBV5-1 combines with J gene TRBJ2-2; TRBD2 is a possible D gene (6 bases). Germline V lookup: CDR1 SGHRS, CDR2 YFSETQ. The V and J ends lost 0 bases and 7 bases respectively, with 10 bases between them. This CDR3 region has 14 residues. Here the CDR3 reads CASSLGPGDGELFF. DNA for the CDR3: TGCGCCAGCAGCTTGGGACCGGGGGACGGGGAGCTGTTTTTT.

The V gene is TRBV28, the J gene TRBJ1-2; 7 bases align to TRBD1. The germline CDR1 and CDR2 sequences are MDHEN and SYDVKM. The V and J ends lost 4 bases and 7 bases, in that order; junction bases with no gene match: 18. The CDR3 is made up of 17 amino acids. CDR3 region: CASSSPTGIGAFGGYTF. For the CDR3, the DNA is TGTGCCAGCAGTTCTCCGACAGGGATCGGGGCTTTCGGTGGCTACACCTTC.

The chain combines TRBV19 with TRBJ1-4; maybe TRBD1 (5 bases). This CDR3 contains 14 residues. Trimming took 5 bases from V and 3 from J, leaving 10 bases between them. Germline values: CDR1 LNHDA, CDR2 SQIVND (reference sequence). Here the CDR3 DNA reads TGTGCCAGTAGTGGCGGGACGGCTAATGAAAAACTGTTTTTT. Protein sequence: CASSGGTANEKLFF.

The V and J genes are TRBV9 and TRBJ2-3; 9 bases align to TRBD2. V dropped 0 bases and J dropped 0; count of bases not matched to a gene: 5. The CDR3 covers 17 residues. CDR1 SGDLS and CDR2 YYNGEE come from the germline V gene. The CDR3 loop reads CASSVGRTSASTDTQYF. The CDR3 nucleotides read TGTGCCAGCAGCGTAGGTCGGACTAGCGCTAGCACAGATACGCAGTATTTT.

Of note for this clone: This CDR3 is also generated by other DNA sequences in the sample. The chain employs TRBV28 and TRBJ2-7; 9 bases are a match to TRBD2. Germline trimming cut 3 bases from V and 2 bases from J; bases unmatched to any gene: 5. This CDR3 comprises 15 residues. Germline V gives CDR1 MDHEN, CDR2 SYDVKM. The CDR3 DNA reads TGTGCCAGCAGTTTGGGGCTAGCGGGAACCTACGAGCAGTACTTC. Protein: CASSLGLAGTYEQYF.

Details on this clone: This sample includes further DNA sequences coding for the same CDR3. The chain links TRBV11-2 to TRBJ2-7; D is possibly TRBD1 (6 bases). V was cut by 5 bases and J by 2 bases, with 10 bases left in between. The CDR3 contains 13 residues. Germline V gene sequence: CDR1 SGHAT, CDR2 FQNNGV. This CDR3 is CASSPDRAYEQYF. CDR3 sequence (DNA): TGTGCCAGCAGCCCGGACAGAGCCTACGAGCAGTACTTC.

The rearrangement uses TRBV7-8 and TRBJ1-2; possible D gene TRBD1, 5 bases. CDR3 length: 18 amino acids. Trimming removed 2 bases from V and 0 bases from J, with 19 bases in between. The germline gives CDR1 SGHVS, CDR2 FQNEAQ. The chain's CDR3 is CASSLRDPTFSPNYGYTF. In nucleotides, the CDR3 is TGTGCCAGCAGCTTACGGGACCCTACTTTTTCTCCTAACTATGGCTACACCTTC.

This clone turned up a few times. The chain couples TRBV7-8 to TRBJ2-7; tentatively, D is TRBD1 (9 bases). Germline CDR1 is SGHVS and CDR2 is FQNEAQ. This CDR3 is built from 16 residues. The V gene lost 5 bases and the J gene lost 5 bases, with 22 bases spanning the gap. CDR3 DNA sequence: TGTGCCAGCAGCCCACGGGGGGGACAGGGCGTGAACGAGCAGTACTTC. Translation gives CASSPRGGQGVNEQYF.

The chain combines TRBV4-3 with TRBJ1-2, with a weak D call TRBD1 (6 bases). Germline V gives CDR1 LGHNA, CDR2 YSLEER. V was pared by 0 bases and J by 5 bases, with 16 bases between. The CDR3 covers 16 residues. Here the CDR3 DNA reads TGCGCCAGCAGCCAAGATTGGGAGGGGGATTTTTATGGCTACACCTTC. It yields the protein CASSQDWEGDFYGYTF.

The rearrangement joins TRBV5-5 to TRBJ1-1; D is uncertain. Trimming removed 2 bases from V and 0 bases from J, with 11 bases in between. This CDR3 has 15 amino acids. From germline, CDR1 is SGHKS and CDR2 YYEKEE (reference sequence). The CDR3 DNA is TGTGCCAGCAGCTTCACAGATAGAGTGAACACTGAAGCTTTCTTT. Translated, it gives CASSFTDRVNTEAFF.

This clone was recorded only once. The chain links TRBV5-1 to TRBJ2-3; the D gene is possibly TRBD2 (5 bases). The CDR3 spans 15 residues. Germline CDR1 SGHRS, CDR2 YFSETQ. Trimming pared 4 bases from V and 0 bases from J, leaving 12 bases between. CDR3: CASSTRTQSTDTQYF. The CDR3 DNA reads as TGCGCCAGCAGCACGAGGACTCAAAGCACAGATACGCAGTATTTT.

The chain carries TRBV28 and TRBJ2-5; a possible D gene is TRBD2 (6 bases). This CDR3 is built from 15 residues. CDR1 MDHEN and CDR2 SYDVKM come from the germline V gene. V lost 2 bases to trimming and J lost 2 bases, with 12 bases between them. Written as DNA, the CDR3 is TGTGCCAGCAGTTTAGGTGGGGGGTTACAAGAGACCCAGTACTTC. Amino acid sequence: CASSLGGGLQETQYF.

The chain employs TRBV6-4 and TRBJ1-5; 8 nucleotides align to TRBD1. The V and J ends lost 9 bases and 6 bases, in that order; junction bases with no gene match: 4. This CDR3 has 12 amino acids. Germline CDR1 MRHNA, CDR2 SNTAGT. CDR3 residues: CASDRGGQPQHF. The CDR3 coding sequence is TGTGCCAGTGACAGGGGAGGTCAGCCCCAGCATTTT.

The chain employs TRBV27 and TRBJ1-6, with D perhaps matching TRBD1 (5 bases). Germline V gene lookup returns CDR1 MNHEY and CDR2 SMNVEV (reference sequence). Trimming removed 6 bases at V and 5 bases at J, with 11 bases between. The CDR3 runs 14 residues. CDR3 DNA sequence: TGTGCCAGCAGATCGGGACGGGATAATTCACCCCTCCACTTT. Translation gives CASRSGRDNSPLHF.

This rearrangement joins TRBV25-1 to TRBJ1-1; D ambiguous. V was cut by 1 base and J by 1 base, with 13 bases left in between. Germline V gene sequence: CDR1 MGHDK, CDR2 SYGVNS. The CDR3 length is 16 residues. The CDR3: CASSELRSGRNTEAFF. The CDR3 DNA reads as TGTGCCAGCAGTGAATTGAGGTCGGGCAGGAACACTGAAGCTTTCTTT. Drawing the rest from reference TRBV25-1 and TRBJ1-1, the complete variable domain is EADIYQTPRYLVIGTGKKITLECSQTMGHDKMYWYQQDPGMELHLIHYSYGVNSTEKGDLSSESTVSRIRTEHFPLTLESARPSHTSQYLCASSELRSGRNTEAFFGQGTRLTVV.

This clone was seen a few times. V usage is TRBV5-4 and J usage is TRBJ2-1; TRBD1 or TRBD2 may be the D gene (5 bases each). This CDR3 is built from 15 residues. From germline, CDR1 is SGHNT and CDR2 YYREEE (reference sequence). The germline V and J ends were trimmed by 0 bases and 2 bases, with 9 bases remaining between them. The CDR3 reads CASSLDKGPYNEQFF. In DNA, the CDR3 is TGTGCCAGCAGCTTGGATAAGGGACCCTACAATGAGCAGTTCTTC. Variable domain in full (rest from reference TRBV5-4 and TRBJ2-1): ETGVTQSPTHLIKTRGQQVTLRCSSQSGHNTVSWYQQALGQGPQFIFQYYREEENGRGNFPPRFSGLQFPNYSSELNVNALELDDSALYLCASSLDKGPYNEQFFGPGTRLTVL.

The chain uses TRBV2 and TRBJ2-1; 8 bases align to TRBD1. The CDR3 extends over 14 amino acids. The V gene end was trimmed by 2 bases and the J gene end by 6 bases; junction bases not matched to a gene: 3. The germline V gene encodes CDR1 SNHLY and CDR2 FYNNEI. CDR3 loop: CASSEQGTGNEQFF. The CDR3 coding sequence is TGTGCCAGCAGTGAACAGGGGACAGGCAATGAGCAGTTCTTC. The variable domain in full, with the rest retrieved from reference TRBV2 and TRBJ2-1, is EPEVTQTPSHQVTQMGQEVILRCVPISNHLYFYWYRQILGQKVEFLVSFYNNEISEKSEIFDDQFSVERPDGSNFTLKIRSTKLEDSAMYFCASSEQGTGNEQFFGPGTRLTVL.

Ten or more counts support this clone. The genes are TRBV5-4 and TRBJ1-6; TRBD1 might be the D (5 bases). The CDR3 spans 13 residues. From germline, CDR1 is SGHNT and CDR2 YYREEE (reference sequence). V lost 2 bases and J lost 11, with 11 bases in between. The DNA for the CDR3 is TGTGCCAGCAGCTTCGGGGGAGAGGCACCCCTCCACTTT. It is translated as CASSFGGEAPLHF.